This T cell receptor (beta chain) was documented in a study of OX40 agonist ivuxolimab in advanced cancers. Study overall: Hepatocellular carcinoma, melanoma, renal cell or head and neck cancer occurred in dose-escalation patients.

Germline values: CDR1 SQVTM, CDR2 ANQGSEA. The CDR3 spans 13 residues. Trimming removed 3 bases from V and 5 bases from J, with 13 bases in between. Points on this clone: Its antigen is not known.

The method was immunoSEQ multiplex PCR; TCRdb's version includes in-frame clones alone and lacks a portion of them. The sample shows fewer than 15,000 clones, about 90% of them seen only once. Individuals having autoimmune disease history or systemic immunosuppression were not enrolled. Study conclusions and caveats: Antigen specificity was not determined for the expanded peripheral T cells. CD8+ T cells averaged more expanded clones than CD4+.

The V gene is TRBV29-1, the J gene TRBJ2-5, with D perhaps TRBD1 (6 bases). The material was CD4+ or CD8+ T cells sorted from blood, obtained in a trial of the OX40 agonist ivuxolimab. The receptor was isolated from an adult with an advanced solid tumor such as melanoma, head and neck, liver or kidney cancer. The CDR3, as DNA: TGCAGCGTTGACCCCACAGGGATGGAGACCCAGTACTTC. Residues: CSVDPTGMETQYF.